The sequence of this T cell receptor (beta chain) was determined in a study of CD8 T cells in Susac syndrome. From blood CD8+ and CD4+ T cells, TCR beta sequences were generated. Relapsing-remitting disease, either stable or active, was present in the multiple sclerosis controls, who were treatment-naive patients. Negative isolation yielded CD4+ and CD8+ T cells, and FACS enriched TEMRA cells. With random hexamers, reverse transcription was performed on about 0.5 to 1 ug of RNA. TCR beta CDR3 was amplified by immunoSEQ covering 54 Vbeta and 13 Jbeta. TCRdb reanalysed the immunoSEQ multiplex PCR reads using MiXCR and keeps one entry per CDR3 protein. The sample yields tens of thousands of distinct CDR3 sequences, 90% to 95% seen once. This CDR3 is 16 amino acids long. Germline V CDR1 and CDR2: SQVTM, ANQGSEA. Trimming removed 4 bases from V and 0 bases from J, with 18 bases in between.

The source material was CD8+ T cells from PBMCs. This TCR came from a human donor with multiple sclerosis. V is TRBV29-1 and J is TRBJ1-2, with a tentative D call TRBD1 (6 bases). CDR3 residues: CSVVGFWDNSNYGYTF. The CDR3 DNA reads TGCAGCGTTGTAGGTTTTTGGGACAATTCTAACTATGGCTACACCTTC.